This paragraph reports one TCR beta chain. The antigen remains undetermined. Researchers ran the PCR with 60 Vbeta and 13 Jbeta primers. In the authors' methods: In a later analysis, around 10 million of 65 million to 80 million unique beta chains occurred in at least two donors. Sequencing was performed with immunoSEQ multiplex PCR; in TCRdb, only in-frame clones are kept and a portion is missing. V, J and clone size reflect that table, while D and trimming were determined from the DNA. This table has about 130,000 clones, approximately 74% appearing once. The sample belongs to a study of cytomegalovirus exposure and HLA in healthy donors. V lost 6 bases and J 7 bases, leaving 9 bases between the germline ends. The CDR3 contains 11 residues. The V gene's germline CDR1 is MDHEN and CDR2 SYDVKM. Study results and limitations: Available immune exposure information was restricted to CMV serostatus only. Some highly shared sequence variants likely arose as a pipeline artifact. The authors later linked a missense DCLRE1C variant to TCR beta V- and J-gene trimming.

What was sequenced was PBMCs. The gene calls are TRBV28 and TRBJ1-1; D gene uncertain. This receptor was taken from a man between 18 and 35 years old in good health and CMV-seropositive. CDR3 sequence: CASRGSIEAFF. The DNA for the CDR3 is TGTGCCAGCAGGGGGAGCATTGAAGCTTTCTTT.